This TCR beta chain is from a study of cytomegalovirus exposure and HLA in healthy donors. Study results and limitations: Accurate prediction of most subjects' HLA-A and HLA-B alleles from TCR beta sequences was reported. In vitro experiments confirmed that a few CMV-associated chains were specific for CMV antigens. The authors listed 164 TCR beta chains as cytomegalovirus-associated.

PCR involved 60 Vbeta and 13 Jbeta primers. TCRdb's copy holds only in-frame clones and misses some; the assay was immunoSEQ multiplex PCR. The table lists over 110,000 clones, with about 0.96% in the top ten. As for this clone: The antigen is unknown.

The length of the CDR3 is 15 residues. After removal of 1 base from V and 0 bases from J, the junction contained 5 bases not matched to a gene. CDR1 and CDR2 from the germline V gene are SQVTM and ANQGSEA. Sequences were obtained from PBMCs. The J gene is TRBJ2-7, the V gene TRBV29-1; 8 bases line up with TRBD1. The TCR originated in a male donor in good health and CMV-seronegative. CDR3 protein: CSVEGVGTGSYEQYF. The DNA for the CDR3 is TGCAGCGTTGAAGGTGTAGGGACAGGCTCCTACGAGCAGTACTTC.